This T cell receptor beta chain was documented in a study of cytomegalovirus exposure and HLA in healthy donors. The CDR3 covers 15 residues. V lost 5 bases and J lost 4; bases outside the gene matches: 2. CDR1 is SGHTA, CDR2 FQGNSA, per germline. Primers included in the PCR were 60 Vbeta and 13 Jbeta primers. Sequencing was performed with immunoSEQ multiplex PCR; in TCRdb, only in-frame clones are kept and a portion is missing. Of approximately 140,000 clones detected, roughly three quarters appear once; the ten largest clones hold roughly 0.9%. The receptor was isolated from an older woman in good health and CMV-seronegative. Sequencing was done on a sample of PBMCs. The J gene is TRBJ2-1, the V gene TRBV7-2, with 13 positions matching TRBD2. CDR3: CASSQGLAGYNEQFF. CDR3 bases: TGTGCCAGCAGCCAGGGACTAGCGGGGTACAATGAGCAGTTCTTC.